The 25 T cell receptor beta chains in this list originate from one sample, sequenced in a study of OX40 agonist ivuxolimab in advanced cancers. Using immunoSEQ multiplex PCR, the repertoire was profiled, and TCRdb retains in-frame clones only, with some absent. The table has under 70,000 clones, approximately 90% seen once; the top ten hold under 10%. Sequencing was performed on CD4+ or CD8+ T cells sorted from blood, taken in a trial of the OX40 agonist ivuxolimab. These receptor sequences come from an adult with an advanced solid tumor such as melanoma, head and neck, liver or kidney cancer.

V is TRBV6-1 and J is TRBJ2-1; unclear D gene. The V end was cut by 3 bases, the J end by 6 bases, with 6 bases between. The germline V gene encodes CDR1 MNHNS and CDR2 SASEGT. The CDR3 is 12 residues long. CDR3 sequence reads: CASSDTPNEQFF. CDR3 DNA: TGTGCCAGCAGTGATACTCCCAATGAGCAGTTCTTC.

J is TRBJ2-2 and V is TRBV2, with D perhaps matching TRBD2 (6 bases). This CDR3 is built from 17 residues. Germline V gene sequence: CDR1 SNHLY, CDR2 FYNNEI. Trimming pared 0 bases from V and 0 bases from J, leaving 11 bases between. The CDR3: CASSEAGLGANTGELFF. The CDR3, as DNA: TGTGCCAGCAGTGAAGCGGGACTGGGCGCGAACACCGGGGAGCTGTTTTTT.

CDR3 in amino acids: CASSGPPTNTEAFF. CDR3 DNA: TGTGCCAGCAGCGGCCCCCCGACGAACACTGAAGCTTTCTTT. V and J are TRBV9 and TRBJ1-1; no definite D call. The V end lost 3 bases, the J end lost 1 base, and 10 bases lay between the germline ends. CDR1 is SGDLS, CDR2 YYNGEE, per germline. The CDR3 extends over 14 amino acids.

The chain recombines TRBV9 with TRBJ1-5, with D tentatively TRBD1 (5 bases). This CDR3 has 13 amino acids. Looked up from germline, CDR1 is SGDLS and CDR2 is YYNGEE. Trimming left V 7 bases short and J 5 bases short, with 13 bases between. The CDR3 here is CASSGYNDQPQHF. The CDR3 nucleotides are TGTGCCAGCTCAGGGTATAACGATCAGCCCCAGCATTTT.

The chain links TRBV6-5 to TRBJ1-1, with 8 positions matching TRBD1. Germline CDR1 MNHEY, CDR2 SVGAGI. With V trimmed by 5 bases and J by 0 bases, 2 bases remained unmatched. The CDR3 is 14 residues long. The CDR3 DNA reads as TGTGCCAGCAGTCTGACAGGGGTGAACACTGAAGCTTTCTTT. It yields the protein CASSLTGVNTEAFF.

Only one count was recorded for this clone. The chain links TRBV27 to TRBJ2-2; 10 bases line up with TRBD1. Germline V gene lookup returns CDR1 MNHEY and CDR2 SMNVEV (reference sequence). The CDR3 spans 20 residues. With V trimmed by 0 bases and J by 3 bases, 13 bases remained unmatched. In nucleotides, the CDR3 is TGTGCCAGCAGTTTATCTCCCGGGACAGGGGCAACGGGGGACACCGGGGAGCTGTTTTTT. Protein sequence: CASSLSPGTGATGDTGELFF.

J is TRBJ1-2 and V is TRBV30; 8 positions match TRBD1. The CDR3 has 11 amino acids. CDR1 is GTSNPN and CDR2 is SVGIG in the germline V gene (reference sequence). Trimming at V came to 4 bases and at J to 7 bases, leaving 2 bases not matched to a gene. CDR3 in amino acids: CAWNRGGGYTF. Here the CDR3 DNA reads TGTGCCTGGAACAGGGGGGGTGGCTACACCTTC.

The chain is built from TRBV4-2 and TRBJ2-5; TRBD2 matches 12 bases. Per the germline V gene, CDR1 is LGHNA and CDR2 is YNFKEQ. V lost 0 bases to trimming and J lost 5 bases; unmatched junction nucleotides: 4. The CDR3 runs 16 residues. In nucleotides, the CDR3 is TGTGCCAGCAGCCAAGATGACCTAGCGGGGGGGGAGACCCAGTACTTC. Its protein product is CASSQDDLAGGETQYF.

The V call is TRBV15, the J call TRBJ2-1, with 7 bases matching TRBD2. The V segment lost 0 bases and the J segment 7 bases; nucleotides outside the gene matches: 6. Germline assignment: CDR1 LNHNV and CDR2 YYDKDF (reference sequence). The CDR3 is 15 amino acids. The CDR3 loop is CATSRDLASGNEQFF. As DNA, the CDR3 is TGTGCCACCAGCAGAGATCTAGCTAGCGGTAATGAGCAGTTCTTC.

The chain employs TRBV27 and TRBJ2-7; weak D call: TRBD2 (5 bases). Trimming removed 4 bases at V and 3 bases at J, with 19 bases between. The CDR3 consists of 16 residues. Germline values: CDR1 MNHEY, CDR2 SMNVEV (reference sequence). The CDR3 region has the DNA TGTGCCAGCAGTTCCACCCCGGGAAGGGCGGGCTACGAGCAGTACTTC. It specifies CASSSTPGRAGYEQYF.

On this clone: No conserved phenylalanine or tryptophan ends this CDR3, so it is likely a read error. Because the CDR3's place on the DNA is in doubt, the DNA is left out and the CDR3 is given as listed by TCRdb. V and J are TRBV21-1 and TRBJ2-7; the table assigns TRBD1, which was not confirmed against the DNA. TRBV21-1 is listed as a pseudogene. The CDR3 adds up to 10 amino acids, both ends counted. The CDR3 is CASSAPTGNN.

The rearrangement links TRBV7-9 to TRBJ1-5; unclear D gene. CDR1 SEHNR and CDR2 FQNEAQ come from the germline V gene (reference sequence). The CDR3 has 17 amino acids. The germline V and J ends were trimmed by 3 bases and 8 bases, with 23 bases remaining between them. DNA of the CDR3: TGTGCCAGCAGCTTTGCGGACTCCGACTATCCTCGAGAGCCCCAGCATTTT. Protein product: CASSFADSDYPREPQHF.

The chain recombines TRBV12-5 with TRBJ1-1, with TRBD1 matching 7 bases. J gave up 4 bases and V 10 bases, and 9 bases lay outside the gene matches. CDR1 and CDR2 from the germline V gene are LGHNT and FRNRAP. The CDR3 covers 13 residues. This chain's CDR3 is CATRGGPVTEAFF. The CDR3 DNA is TGTGCTACCCGAGGGGGCCCTGTCACTGAAGCTTTCTTT. The full variable domain, with the rest looked up from reference TRBV12-5 and TRBJ1-1, is DARVTQTPRHKVTEMGQEVTMRCQPILGHNTVFWYRQTMMQGLELLAYFRNRAPLDDSGMPKDRFSAEMPDATLATLKIQPSEPRDSAVYFCATRGGPVTEAFFGQGTRLTVV.

This clone occurred once. The rearrangement joins TRBV9 to TRBJ1-6, with a possible D match to TRBD1 (6 bases). The V gene lost 4 bases and the J gene lost 5 bases, with 16 bases spanning the gap. Per the germline V gene, CDR1 is SGDLS and CDR2 is YYNGEE. This CDR3 region has 16 residues. The CDR3 reads CASSPGGAAHNSPLHF. In DNA form, the CDR3 reads TGTGCCAGCAGCCCGGGGGGGGCAGCACATAATTCACCCCTCCACTTT.

The rearrangement uses TRBV30 and TRBJ2-7, with no clear D. The CDR3 consists of 10 residues. Trimming removed 2 bases from V and 5 bases from J, with 4 bases in between. Germline V gives CDR1 GTSNPN, CDR2 SVGIG (reference sequence). CDR3 protein: CAWSRDEQYF. The CDR3 DNA sequence: TGTGCCTGGAGTAGGGACGAGCAGTACTTC.

This chain joins TRBV11-2 and TRBJ2-2; the D gene is possibly TRBD2 (6 bases). CDR1 is SGHAT, CDR2 FQNNGV, per germline. V was clipped by 3 bases and J by 1 base, with 15 bases between them. This CDR3 is 17 amino acids long. Here the CDR3 DNA reads TGTGCCAGCAGCTTGGCCGCAGCGGGCCAGAACACCGGGGAGCTGTTTTTT. This sequence encodes CASSLAAAGQNTGELFF. The complete variable domain, with remaining parts taken from reference TRBV11-2 and TRBJ2-2, reads EAGVAQSPRYKIIEKRQSVAFWCNPISGHATLYWYQQILGQGPKLLIQFQNNGVVDDSQLPKDRFSAERLKGVDSTLKIQPAKLEDSAVYLCASSLAAAGQNTGELFFGEGSRLTVL.

The J gene is TRBJ2-5, the V gene TRBV5-6; D call uncertain. CDR1 and CDR2 (germline): SGHDT, YYEEEE. The CDR3 has 12 amino acids. Trimming removed 6 bases at V and 1 base at J, with 7 bases between. CDR3 sequence: CASTSPQETQYF. For the CDR3, the DNA is TGTGCCAGCACCTCTCCCCAAGAGACCCAGTACTTC. Complete variable domain (other parts from reference TRBV5-6 and TRBJ2-5): DAGVTQSPTHLIKTRGQQVTLRCSPKSGHDTVSWYQQALGQGPQFIFQYYEEEERQRGNFPDRFSGHQFPNYSSELNVNALLLGDSALYLCASTSPQETQYFGPGTRLLVL.

This clone was seen a single time. This sample includes further DNA sequences coding for the same CDR3. The chain employs TRBV27 and TRBJ2-1; TRBD2 might be the D (6 bases). The CDR3 loop spans 15 amino acids. With 3 bases removed from V and 0 bases from J, the gap between germline ends came to 9 bases. Germline V gives CDR1 MNHEY, CDR2 SMNVEV (reference sequence). CDR3 sequence: CASSFGLSSYNEQFF. CDR3 bases: TGTGCCAGCAGTTTCGGACTAAGCTCCTACAATGAGCAGTTCTTC.

V usage is TRBV13 and J usage is TRBJ2-3; a weak D match, TRBD2 (5 bases). Germline-derived CDR1 and CDR2 are PRHDT and FYEKMQ (reference sequence). V lost 0 bases, J lost 4 bases, and 8 bases lay in between. The CDR3 is 14 amino acids. As DNA, the CDR3 is TGTGCCAGCAGCTTAGGCCTAGCCGCAGATACGCAGTATTTT. Translation: CASSLGLAADTQYF.

This chain connects TRBV11-2 to TRBJ2-3, with 10 bases identical to TRBD2. CDR1 and CDR2 from the germline V gene are SGHAT and FQNNGV. The trim removed 5 bases at V and 0 bases at J, leaving 2 bases unmatched. There are 15 residues in the CDR3. DNA for the CDR3: TGTGCCAGCAGCCTTAGCGGGGGGAGCACAGATACGCAGTATTTT. Protein product: CASSLSGGSTDTQYF.

The chain joins TRBV7-6 to TRBJ2-7, with 7 bases matching TRBD2. Per germline, CDR1 SGHVS and CDR2 FNYEAQ. The length of the CDR3 is 16 residues. Trimming cost V 5 bases and J 2 bases; bases outside gene matches: 12. The CDR3: CASSLLATSGAYEQYF. Here the CDR3 DNA reads TGTGCCAGCAGCCTCCTGGCAACAAGCGGGGCCTACGAGCAGTACTTC.

J is TRBJ2-1 and V is TRBV10-1; D might be TRBD1 or TRBD2, each matching 5 bases. The ends were cut back, 3 bases at V and 8 bases at J, with 14 bases in the middle. Germline V lookup: CDR1 WNHNN, CDR2 SYGVQD (reference sequence). The CDR3 loop spans 14 amino acids. The DNA for the CDR3 is TGCGCCAGCAGTGAAGGCCGGGACCAAGATGAGCAGTTCTTC. It specifies CASSEGRDQDEQFF.

The chain is built from TRBV18 and TRBJ1-2, with D uncertain. V gave up 0 bases and J gave up 8 bases, with 13 bases separating them. This CDR3 has 14 amino acids. The germline V gene encodes CDR1 KGHSH and CDR2 LQKENI. The CDR3 protein is CASSPPEGLAGYTF. In DNA form, the CDR3 reads TGTGCCAGCTCACCACCGGAGGGCCTTGCCGGCTACACCTTC.

This sequence joins TRBV18 and TRBJ1-2, with a possible D match to TRBD1 (5 bases). Germline CDR1 and CDR2: KGHSH and LQKENI. The CDR3 spans 15 residues. Between the trimmed V and J ends, which lost 3 bases and 2 bases, there was a span of 13 bases. The CDR3 sequence is CASSPTGAGNYGYTF. CDR3 in DNA: TGTGCCAGCTCACCCACCGGGGCAGGGAACTATGGCTACACCTTC. Complete variable domain (other parts from reference TRBV18 and TRBJ1-2): NAGVMQNPRHLVRRRGQEARLRCSPMKGHSHVYWYRQLPEEGLKFMVYLQKENIIDESGMPKERFSAEFPKEGPSILRIQQVVRGDSAAYFCASSPTGAGNYGYTFGSGTRLTVV.

The V gene is TRBV19, the J gene TRBJ1-6, with no clear D. The germline gives CDR1 LNHDA, CDR2 SQIVND (reference sequence). The V end lost 4 bases, the J end lost 14 bases, and 9 bases lay between the germline ends. The CDR3 sequence is 11 residues long. The DNA for the CDR3 is TGTGCCAGTAGTAAAGACCGCGCCCTCCACTTT. Translated: CASSKDRALHF.